This T cell receptor (beta chain) was documented in a study of Graves' ophthalmopathy and Graves' hyperthyroidism. Study findings and constraints: Ophthalmopathy cases were distinguished from stable hyperthyroidism by a 13-signature model, reaching 85% to 90% sensitivity and 81.08% specificity.

RNA transcripts were the template, and TCR beta CDR3 regions were amplified from them. In the first round, RT-PCR was carried out with HTBI primers, and a multiplex PCR formed the second round. TCRdb reprocessed the multiplex PCR reads with MiXCR, giving one entry per CDR3 protein. The data hold about 400,000 distinct CDR3 sequences, with around 17% observed a single time. This clonotype has ten or more counts. Its specificity is unknown. Per germline, CDR1 LNHNV and CDR2 YYDKDF (reference sequence). The CDR3 totals 16 residues. Unmatched junction bases numbered 6, after V lost 0 bases and J lost 7 bases.

V and J are TRBV15 and TRBJ1-5; 10 bases agree with TRBD1. The specimen sequenced was peripheral blood. The clonotype was recovered from a woman aged 18 to 35 with Graves' ophthalmopathy. The CDR3 coding sequence is TGTGCCACCAGCAGAGATGGGGACAGGGGTAGCCAGCCCCAGCATTTT. Its translation: CATSRDGDRGSQPQHF.